Shown below are 18 T cell receptor beta chains from a single sample sequenced in a study of human T cells and chemical hapten exposure. Described time point: pre-sensitization, week 0. This sample's treatment: therapeutic diphenylcyclopropenone sensitization with weekly scalp DPC. A single record per CDR3 protein comes from TCRdb applying MiXCR to the RACE reads. The sample carries 280,000 or so distinct CDR3 sequences, roughly 7.4% recorded once. The sample consisted of whole blood, taken in connection with sensitization to the hapten diphenylcyclopropenone (DPC). The receptors were sampled from a young man with alopecia areata. Some clones in this sample may be carry-over from other donors' samples.

V gene TRBV24-1 combines with J gene TRBJ2-1; 7 bases map to TRBD2. CDR1 and CDR2 (germline): KGHDR, SFDVKD. J lost 0 bases, V lost 3 bases, and 4 bases had no gene match. The CDR3 spans 16 residues. CDR3 DNA: TGTGCCACCAGTGATGGTCGGGGGGTCTCCTACAATGAGCAGTTCTTC. Protein: CATSDGRGVSYNEQFF.

Only a few counts were recorded for this clonotype. The CDR3, as DNA: TGTGCCAGCAGTCCTGGACCCGGCCAGGGGACAGATACGCAGTATTTT. Protein product: CASSPGPGQGTDTQYF. The V and J genes are TRBV28 and TRBJ2-3; possibly TRBD1 for D (6 bases). The germline gives CDR1 MDHEN, CDR2 SYDVKM. This CDR3 contains 16 residues. The V and J ends lost 5 bases and 3 bases respectively, with 18 bases between them.

This chain joins TRBV27 and TRBJ1-2; D is uncertain. CDR3 length: 14 residues. Trimming left V 5 bases short and J 5 bases short, with 15 bases between. Germline values: CDR1 MNHEY, CDR2 SMNVEV (reference sequence). This CDR3 is CASSPETGRYGYTF. CDR3 DNA sequence: TGTGCCAGCAGTCCGGAGACCGGGAGGTATGGCTACACCTTC.

The gene calls are TRBV28 and TRBJ2-5, with unresolved D. The germline gives CDR1 MDHEN, CDR2 SYDVKM. The CDR3 length is 11 residues. V was clipped by 6 bases and J by 0 bases, with 2 bases between them. CDR3 DNA sequence: TGTGCCAGCAGGGACCAAGAGACCCAGTACTTC. It translates to CASRDQETQYF.

This clonotype was detected a few times. The chain combines TRBV3-1 with TRBJ2-4, with a weak D call TRBD2 (7 bases). The germline gives CDR1 LGHDT, CDR2 YNNKEL (reference sequence). Trimming pared 1 base from V and 0 bases from J, leaving 13 bases between. This CDR3 is 17 amino acids long. The CDR3 nucleotides are TGTGCCAGCAGCCAAGTTCGCGGGGGCGTAGCCAAAAACATTCAGTACTTC. This translates into CASSQVRGGVAKNIQYF.

V is TRBV18 and J is TRBJ2-7, with 13 positions matching TRBD2. This CDR3 comprises 19 residues. Trimming at V came to 3 bases and at J to 0 bases, leaving 11 bases not matched to a gene. Germline CDR1 KGHSH, CDR2 LQKENI. In DNA form, the CDR3 reads TGTGCCAGCTCACCGCGGGGACTAGCGGGGAGTTCCAACTCCTACGAGCAGTACGTC. Amino acids: CASSPRGLAGSSNSYEQYV.

This clonotype occurred many times. This sequence joins TRBV11-3 and TRBJ2-3; 12 nucleotides match TRBD2. J gave up 0 bases and V 5 bases, and 9 bases lay outside the gene matches. Germline V lookup: CDR1 SGHNT, CDR2 YENEEA. The CDR3 has 18 residues. CDR3 loop: CASSPTSGGSSSTDTQYF. The CDR3 DNA sequence: TGTGCCAGCAGCCCGACTAGCGGGGGTTCCTCTAGCACAGATACGCAGTATTTT.

V usage is TRBV2 and J usage is TRBJ2-5; 14 nucleotides line up with TRBD2. Losses at the gene ends were 6 bases for V and 2 bases for J; bases not matched to a gene: 5. The germline CDR1 and CDR2 sequences are SNHLY and FYNNEI. The CDR3 has 16 residues. DNA for the CDR3: TGTGCCAGCAGACCGGGACTAGCGGGGGATCAAGAGACCCAGTACTTC. As protein: CASRPGLAGDQETQYF.

The table lists this clonotype with a few counts. The J gene is TRBJ2-3, the V gene TRBV4-3, with D unclear. Trimming removed 0 bases from V and 0 bases from J, with 13 bases in between. In germline, CDR1 is LGHNA, CDR2 YSLEER. The CDR3 consists of 17 residues. CDR3 sequence reads: CASSQDYVGYSTDTQYF. The CDR3 nucleotides read TGCGCCAGCAGCCAAGATTACGTGGGATACAGCACAGATACGCAGTATTTT.

The genes are TRBV12-3 or TRBV12-4 and TRBJ1-4; weak D call: TRBD1 (5 bases). The CDR3 loop spans 16 amino acids. V lost 4 bases and J 2 bases, leaving 14 bases between the germline ends. The CDR3 nucleotides read TGTGCCAGCAGTTCTCCCGGGACGGGGACTAATGAAAAACTGTTTTTT. Translated, it gives CASSSPGTGTNEKLFF.

V and J are TRBV5-1 and TRBJ1-4, with D unresolved. V gave up 1 base and J gave up 8 bases, with 18 bases separating them. CDR1 and CDR2 from the germline V gene are SGHRS and YFSETQ. The CDR3 consists of 16 residues. The DNA of the CDR3 is TGCGCCAGCAGCTTGCAACCAGAAGGGAATAGAGAAAAACTGTTTTTT. This sequence encodes CASSLQPEGNREKLFF.

This clonotype was seen more than once but under ten times. The rearrangement uses TRBV11-2 and TRBJ1-4; no definite D call. V lost 3 bases, J lost 3 bases, and 11 bases lay in between. The CDR3 is 15 amino acids. Per the germline V gene, CDR1 is SGHAT and CDR2 is FQNNGV. CDR3 DNA sequence: TGTGCCAGCAGCTTTGTAGGGAGAGCTAATGAAAAACTGTTTTTT. Protein sequence: CASSFVGRANEKLFF.

This clonotype was observed a handful of times. The chain joins TRBV4-1 to TRBJ1-6, with D uncertain. The CDR3 length is 12 residues. Trimming stripped 2 bases from V and 16 bases from J, with 12 bases between. The germline CDR1 and CDR2 sequences are MGHRA and YSYEKL. The CDR3: CASSQFRRELHF. The CDR3 DNA sequence: TGCGCCAGCAGCCAATTCCGGCGGGAGCTCCACTTT.

This clonotype was observed at least ten times. The chain uses TRBV6-6 and TRBJ2-2; the match to TRBD1 covers 9 bases. The germline gives CDR1 MNHNY, CDR2 SVGAGI (reference sequence). The CDR3 length is 14 residues. J was trimmed by 5 bases and V by 6 bases; bases with no gene match: 4. The CDR3 region is CASRRGQGTGELFF. CDR3 in DNA: TGTGCCAGCAGACGGGGACAGGGTACCGGGGAGCTGTTTTTT.

This clonotype has a count of ten or more. The rearrangement uses TRBV28 and TRBJ1-5; D is possibly TRBD1 (5 bases). CDR1 is MDHEN and CDR2 is SYDVKM in the germline V gene. The CDR3 is 15 amino acids. V was trimmed by 3 bases and J by 3 bases, leaving 12 bases between them. The CDR3 loop reads CASSFSGVNNQPQHF. CDR3 coding DNA: TGTGCCAGCAGTTTTTCGGGGGTTAACAATCAGCCCCAGCATTTT.

V gene TRBV12-3 or TRBV12-4 combines with J gene TRBJ1-2; D is ambiguous. The CDR3 length is 14 residues. Trimming removed 5 bases from V and 6 bases from J, with 16 bases in between. The CDR3 reads CASSPRRGSNGYTF. The DNA of the CDR3 is TGTGCCAGCAGTCCCCGGAGAGGGTCGAATGGCTACACCTTC.

This clonotype was seen more than once but under ten times. The chain is built from TRBV7-8 and TRBJ1-2, with D possibly matching TRBD1 (6 bases). Germline V gives CDR1 SGHVS, CDR2 FQNEAQ. Trimming cost V 2 bases and J 2 bases, with 9 bases left between them. CDR3 length equals 14 residues. The CDR3 spells CASSLKGENYGYTF. DNA of the CDR3: TGTGCCAGCAGCTTAAAGGGGGAAAACTATGGCTACACCTTC.

This clonotype showed up many times. This chain links TRBV28 with TRBJ1-5; D ambiguous. V gave up 2 bases and J gave up 1 base, with 9 bases separating them. From germline, CDR1 is MDHEN and CDR2 SYDVKM. This CDR3 has 15 amino acids. The CDR3 nucleotides read TGTGCCAGCAGTTTAGTTGGGGTAAGCAATCAGCCCCAGCATTTT. Its protein is CASSLVGVSNQPQHF.